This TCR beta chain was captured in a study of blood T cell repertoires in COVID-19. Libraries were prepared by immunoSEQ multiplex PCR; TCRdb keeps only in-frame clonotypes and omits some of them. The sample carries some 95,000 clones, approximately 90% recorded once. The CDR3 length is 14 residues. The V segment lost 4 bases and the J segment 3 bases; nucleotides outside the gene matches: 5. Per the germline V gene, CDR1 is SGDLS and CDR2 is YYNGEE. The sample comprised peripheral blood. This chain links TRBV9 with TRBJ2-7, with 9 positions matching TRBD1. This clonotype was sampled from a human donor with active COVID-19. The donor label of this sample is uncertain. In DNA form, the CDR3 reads TGTGCCAGCAGCCCGGACAGGGGATTCTACGAGCAGTACTTC. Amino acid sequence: CASSPDRGFYEQYF.